The source of this T cell receptor (beta chain) is a study of T cells in Graves' hyperthyroidism and ophthalmopathy. The study's findings and limits: The majority of expanded thyroid clonotypes above 0.001 also appeared in blood.

CDR3 length: 16 amino acids. Trimming stripped 0 bases from V and 0 bases from J, with 12 bases between. The germline V gene encodes CDR1 DFQATT and CDR2 SNEGSKA (reference sequence). Using RNA transcripts as the source, TCR beta CDR3 regions were amplified. HTBI primers drove first-round RT-PCR of the TCR CDR3. Each CDR3 protein gets one entry after TCRdb re-called the multiplex PCR reads with MiXCR. The repertoire holds roughly 420,000 distinct CDR3 sequences, with around a sixth as singletons. This clonotype was observed a handful of times. Its cognate antigen is unknown. This chain uses TRBV20-1 with TRBJ1-3, with unresolved D. Specimen: blood. This TCR was recovered from a woman younger than 30 with Graves' hyperthyroidism. CDR3 protein: CSARDRSKSSGNTIYF. The DNA of the CDR3 is TGCAGTGCTAGAGATCGCTCCAAAAGCTCTGGAAACACCATATATTTT.